This T cell receptor (beta chain) came from a study of shared clonotypes between healthy human individuals. A deep-level run was used for the assay. Several immunoSEQ plates held equal portions of the genomic DNA taken from each subset. The input for sorted-subset replicate PCRs was roughly 180 ng DNA, about 30,000 T cell genomes. Clones were sequenced by immunoSEQ multiplex PCR, and TCRdb holds only the in-frame ones, with some missing. Here the sample spans 2 million to 2.5 million clones, around 95% being singletons. The V gene's germline CDR1 is SGHNT and CDR2 YYREEE (reference sequence). The CDR3 totals 15 residues. Deletions cut 3 bases from V and 0 bases from J, with 12 bases between. Study outcomes and limitations: Despite large depth, sorted-subset datasets appeared incompletely sequenced.

In the case of this clone: Its specificity is not known.

The sequenced sample consisted of naive CD4+ T cells sorted from blood. Described subset: CD45RA+ positively selected. This chain links TRBV5-4 with TRBJ1-2, with D hard to call. This TCR derives from a man younger than 35 in good health. CDR3 nucleotides: TGTGCCAGCAGCTCTGACCCCTTAGCTAACTATGGCTACACCTTC. Residues: CASSSDPLANYGYTF.